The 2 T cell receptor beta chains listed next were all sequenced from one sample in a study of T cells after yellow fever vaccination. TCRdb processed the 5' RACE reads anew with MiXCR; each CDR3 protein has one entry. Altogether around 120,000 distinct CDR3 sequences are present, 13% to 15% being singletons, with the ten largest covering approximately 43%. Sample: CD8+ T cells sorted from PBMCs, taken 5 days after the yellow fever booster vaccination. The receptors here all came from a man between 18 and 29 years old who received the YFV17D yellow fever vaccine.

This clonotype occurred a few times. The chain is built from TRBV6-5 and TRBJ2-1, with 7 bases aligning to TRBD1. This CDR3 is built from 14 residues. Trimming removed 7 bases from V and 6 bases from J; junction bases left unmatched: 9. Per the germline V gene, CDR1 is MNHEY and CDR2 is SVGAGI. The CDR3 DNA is TGTGCCAGCATCTCTAACAGGGGTTCCAATGAGCAGTTCTTC. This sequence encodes CASISNRGSNEQFF.

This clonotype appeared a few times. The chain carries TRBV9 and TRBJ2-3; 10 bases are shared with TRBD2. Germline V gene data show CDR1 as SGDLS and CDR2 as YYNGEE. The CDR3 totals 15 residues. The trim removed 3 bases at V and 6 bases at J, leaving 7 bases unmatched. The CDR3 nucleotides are TGTGCCAGCAGCGCCCCGACTAGCGGGTGGGATACGCAGTATTTT. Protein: CASSAPTSGWDTQYF.